This T cell receptor beta chain was documented in a study of spatial heterogeneity in lung cancer. Points from the study as a whole: Relative to follow-up, resection was when ubiquitous expanded tumor TCRs appeared more in blood.

Unique molecular identifiers tagged every individual TCR cDNA molecule. TCRdb re-called the 5' RACE reads with MiXCR, one entry per CDR3 protein. The sample shows tens of thousands of distinct CDR3 sequences, roughly 14% of them seen only once. To note about this clonotype: Antigen: not known.

Time point defined: sample taken at primary tumor resection. Researchers sequenced whole RNA taken from tumor, nontumor lung or frozen PBMC without sorting. CDR1 and CDR2 from the germline V gene are WSHSY and SAAADI. CDR3 length: 10 residues. V lost 3 bases and J 3 bases, leaving 0 bases between the germline ends. The rearrangement links TRBV10-2 to TRBJ2-7, with D hard to call. This sequence originates from a male donor with early-stage non-small cell lung cancer. The sequences come from PBMCs, collected at surgery. CDR3 region: CASSDYEQYF. CDR3 nucleotide sequence: TGCGCCAGCAGTGACTACGAGCAGTACTTC.